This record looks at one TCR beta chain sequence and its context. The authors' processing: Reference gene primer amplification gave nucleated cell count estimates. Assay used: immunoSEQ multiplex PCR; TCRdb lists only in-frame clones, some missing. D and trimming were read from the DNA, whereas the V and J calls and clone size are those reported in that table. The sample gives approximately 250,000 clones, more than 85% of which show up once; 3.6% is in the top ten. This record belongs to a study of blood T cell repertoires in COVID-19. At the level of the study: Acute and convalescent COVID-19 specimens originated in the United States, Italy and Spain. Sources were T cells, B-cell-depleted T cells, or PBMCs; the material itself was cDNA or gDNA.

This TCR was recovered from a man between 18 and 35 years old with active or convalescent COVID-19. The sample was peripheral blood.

CDR3 in amino acids: CASSPYRDIQPQHF. The DNA of the CDR3 is TGTGCCAGCAGCCCGTACAGGGATATCCAGCCCCAGCATTTT. This chain uses TRBV5-5 with TRBJ1-5; D is possibly TRBD1 (6 bases). The CDR3 contains 14 residues. Germline loops: CDR1 SGHKS, CDR2 YYEKEE (reference sequence). Trimming took off 4 bases at V and 7 bases at J, with 15 bases between the two ends.